A selection of T cell receptor beta chains follows, all from one sample in a study of shared T cell receptors in the human thymus. Sequencing used immunoSEQ multiplex PCR; TCRdb keeps in-frame clones, though not all of them. The data hold 600,000 or so clones, with roughly 86% observed a single time. These data were also reused for a study on human thymus T cells.

Sequenced input: thymocytes. These receptors were obtained from a boy under three years old with a congenital heart defect. CDR3s include the opening cysteine and the closing phenylalanine or tryptophan. The D gene is left open where the match is weak. Clone size, where shown, is once, few, many, or a class for clones that have expanded.

>NA|TRBJ2-3|NA|TRBV11-2
CASSSLGGTGETDTQYF
TGTGCCAGCAGCTCTTTGGGAGGGACAGGTGAGACAGATACGCAGTATTTT
>NA|TRBJ2-1|NA|TRBV7-2
CASSLIRTFPYNEQFF
TGTGCCAGCAGTCTAATACGGACTTTCCCCTACAATGAGCAGTTCTTC
>TRBD2|TRBJ2-7|few|TRBV5-1
CASKTSGSDPYEQYF
TGCGCCAGCAAAACTAGCGGGTCCGATCCCTACGAGCAGTACTTC
>NA|TRBJ1-4|NA|TRBV7-6
CASSLDEGASNEKLFF
TGTGCCAGCAGCTTAGACGAAGGGGCAAGTAATGAAAAACTGTTTTTT
>TRBD1|TRBJ2-6|NA|TRBV28
CASTTTGFGANVLTF
TGTGCCAGCACCACGACAGGGTTCGGGGCCAACGTCCTGACTTTC
>TRBD1|TRBJ1-1|NA|TRBV29-1
CSVGPGQGIVWTEAFF
TGCAGCGTTGGGCCCGGACAGGGGATTGTTTGGACTGAAGCTTTCTTT
>NA|TRBJ2-7|NA|TRBV5-5
CASSSPRIRESSYEQYF
TGTGCCAGCAGCTCTCCCCGTATCCGGGAGAGCTCCTACGAGCAGTACTTC
>NA|TRBJ2-2|NA|TRBV27
CASKDGGEGTGELFF
TGTGCCAGCAAGGATGGTGGAGAGGGTACCGGGGAGCTGTTTTTT
>NA|TRBJ1-5|NA|TRBV27
CASSFRLGEQPQHF
TGTGCCAGCAGTTTTAGATTAGGGGAACAGCCCCAGCATTTT
>TRBD1|TRBJ1-6|NA|TRBV10-1
CAASDRAYSYNSPLHF
TGCGCCGCCTCGGACAGGGCTTACTCCTATAATTCCCCCCTCCACTTT
>TRBD1|TRBJ1-4|NA|TRBV4-1
CASSHVTGSNEKLFF
TGCGCCAGCAGCCACGTGACAGGGTCTAATGAAAAACTGTTTTTT
>TRBD2|TRBJ2-5|NA|TRBV4-3
CASSQDHETSGAGAQYF
TGCGCCAGCAGCCAAGATCATGAGACTAGCGGAGCGGGGGCCCAGTACTTC
>NA|TRBJ2-7|NA|TRBV4-3
CASSQERNGHEQYF
TGCGCCAGCAGCCAAGAGAGGAACGGCCACGAGCAGTACTTC
>NA|TRBJ1-2|few|TRBV4-1
CASSQYFTANYGYTF
TGCGCCAGCAGCCAATATTTTACAGCTAACTATGGCTACACCTTC
>NA|TRBJ1-3|NA|TRBV7-2
CASSLAPRQVGDTIYF
TGTGCCAGCAGCTTAGCGCCCCGACAGGTTGGGGACACCATATATTTT
>NA|TRBJ2-5|NA|TRBV6-6
CASSYEGGVETQYF
TGTGCCAGCAGTTACGAGGGCGGAGTGGAGACCCAGTACTTC
>TRBD1|TRBJ1-5|NA|TRBV5-1
CASSPGQGDQPQHF
TGCGCCAGCAGCCCAGGACAGGGAGATCAGCCCCAGCATTTT
>NA|TRBJ1-1|NA|TRBV5-1
CASSWTGGGTEAFF
TGCGCCAGCAGCTGGACCGGGGGAGGCACTGAAGCTTTCTTT
>NA|TRBJ2-2|few|TRBV14
CASSQAAQNTGELFF
TGTGCCAGCAGCCAAGCTGCACAGAACACCGGGGAGCTGTTTTTT
>NA|TRBJ2-7|NA|TRBV19
CASTERGGVAYEQYF
TGTGCCAGTACCGAAAGGGGAGGAGTTGCCTACGAGCAGTACTTC
>TRBD1|TRBJ1-4|NA|TRBV7-8
CASSLGLRDRGHEKLFF
TGTGCCAGCAGCTTAGGTTTGCGGGACAGGGGGCATGAAAAACTGTTTTTT
>NA|TRBJ1-3|NA|TRBV4-3
CASSQGAGAGHHTIYF
TGCGCCAGCAGCCAAGGTGCGGGGGCAGGTCACCACACCATATATTTT